This T cell receptor (beta chain) was identified in a study of blood T cells in healthy people across ages. This clonotype was counted between two and nine times. A much larger clone lies a single base off, so this may be a read error. A second PCR of 7 to 11 cycles used a sample-barcoded 5' primer and a J-beta primer mix. Each CDR3 protein gets one entry after TCRdb re-called the 5' RACE reads with MiXCR. The sample has about 780,000 distinct CDR3 sequences, around 50% seen once. The origin of this receptor is a man older than 75 in good health. Sample: blood.

The chain's CDR3 is CSASGDRGLYEQYF. The CDR3 DNA is TGCAGTGCTAGTGGGGACAGGGGGCTCTACGAGCAGTACTTC. The chain couples TRBV20-1 to TRBJ2-7; TRBD1 aligns across 12 bases. Germline-derived CDR1 and CDR2 are DFQATT and SNEGSKA (reference sequence). V gave up 3 bases and J gave up 3 bases; unmatched junction bases: 3. CDR3 size: 14 residues.